This TCR beta chain is drawn from a study of blood T cell repertoires in COVID-19. The protocol was immunoSEQ multiplex PCR, while the TCRdb copy is restricted to in-frame clones and leaves out a portion. The sample carries about 480,000 clones, roughly 88% recorded once. This CDR3 comprises 16 residues. With 0 bases clipped from V and 1 base from J, the junction kept 1 base outside the gene matches. Germline V gene data show CDR1 as SGHDN and CDR2 as FVKESK. The source material was PBMCs or T cells enriched from blood (not recorded which). The receptor comes from a woman aged 40 to 50 who had recovered from COVID-19. J is TRBJ2-5 and V is TRBV14; 11 nucleotides agree with TRBD2. CDR3 protein: CASSQDTSGSQETQYF. The CDR3, as DNA: TGTGCCAGCAGCCAAGATACTAGCGGGAGCCAAGAGACCCAGTACTTC.